This T cell receptor beta chain was captured in a study of T cells in tuberculosis. With 3 bases removed from V and 1 base from J, the gap between germline ends came to 10 bases. Germline CDR1 is LNHDA and CDR2 is SQIVND (reference sequence). The CDR3 is made up of 15 amino acids. Assay used: immunoSEQ multiplex PCR; TCRdb lists only in-frame clones, some missing. The table records 30,000 to 35,000 clones, just over 90% of them present only once. The origin of this receptor is a donor aged 5 to 30 with latent tuberculosis or without tuberculosis infection. The chain uses TRBV19 and TRBJ1-5; no definite D call. Sequenced sample: PBMCs. As DNA, the CDR3 is TGTGCCAGTAGTATCGACTTGCGGAGCAATCAGCCCCAGCATTTT. The encoded protein is CASSIDLRSNQPQHF.